This T cell receptor (beta chain) is from a study of cytomegalovirus exposure and HLA in healthy donors (dated 2017 in TCRdb). About the full investigation: According to an earlier analysis of 450 to 650 of the donors, roughly 180 million T cells yielded 117 million unique TCR beta sequences and about 300 Gb of sequence data. Using immunosequencing, the study profiled T cell repertoires from 550 to 750 subjects and related those repertoires to cytomegalovirus serostatus. An early release covering some 640 HLA-typed donors comprised around 300 gigabases of sequencing data and around 86 million unique TCR sequences. Genome-wide SNP genotypes for about three fifths of the roughly 670 donors were used in a later genetic analysis, which treated that subset as a discovery cohort. Of the 300 to 500 genotyped donors, 80% to 90% were placed in the genetic ancestry cluster associated with self-reported Caucasian donors. Typing coverage varied by locus: roughly 620-640 donors for A, B, C, DRB1 and DQB1; roughly 520 for DQA1; over 600 for DPA1; 450 to 480 for DPB1. About five DR-DQ haplotypes were handled as single units for association and clustering because linkage in the cohort was strong. In a later analysis, previously published TCR beta repertoires from about 640 donors were re-analyzed and high-resolution HLA genotyping was added so that TCR occurrence patterns could be studied. A separate validation cohort of roughly 130 different subjects was used in addition to the roughly 620-subject first cohort. Every repertoire in the discovery cohort had been generated on one and the same sequencing platform. Among some 400 genotyped donors of the cohort, an average of approximately 230,000 unique TCR beta nucleotide sequences were sequenced per donor, around 20% of them non-productive. In an earlier analysis of 550 to 700 of the donors, high-throughput TCR beta sequencing was used to judge whether each TCR beta V gene segment behaved as functional or pseudogenic. The later analysis used no new phenotypic data to find candidate immune exposures, relying instead on TCR beta sequences and their occurrence across donors. Donor age, sex, ethnicity and CMV serostatus were compiled alongside the repertoire data. To predict cytomegalovirus infection status, the study combined high-throughput TCR immunosequencing, statistical association of individual TCRs with disease status, and machine learning. Both class I and class II loci were covered by HLA typing, at four-digit resolution. The study aimed to test whether signatures of past pathogen exposure could be identified by cataloging public T cell receptors. What the work shows at the level of the full study, not this receptor alone: In this cohort, only TCR beta chains were sequenced, and detectable features were limited by the absence of alpha or paired-chain data. In a later analysis, HLA-associated TCR beta chains showed more clonal expansion and lower generation probabilities than non-associated chains that were equally common. According to a later analysis, parvovirus B19, influenza, CMV and Epstein-Barr virus appeared linked to several top co-occurrence clusters. The earlier analysis of almost 600 of the donors excluded roughly 17 rarely observed V segments, including chromosome 9 orphons, because counts were too low. In the study, 164 TCR beta chains were listed as associated with cytomegalovirus. Because HLA typing was unavailable for some donors at each locus, only the typed subset was used in association tests. Specific HLA alleles were associated with 15,000 to 20,000 TCR beta sequences at a false discovery rate of 0.05 in a later analysis. An association between a missense DCLRE1C variant and V-gene and J-gene trimming of TCR beta chains was found in a later genetic analysis and replicated in an independent cohort. In both the original and validation cohorts, the classifier was reported to diagnose cytomegalovirus status with high specificity and sensitivity. Assigning TCR associations to individual alleles was difficult when HLA alleles, especially DR and DQ, strongly co-occurred. According to a later analysis, TCR association rates differed among HLA loci, with DRB1 alleles showing the most associated TCRs and HLA-C alleles showing the fewest. According to a later genetic analysis, donors in an Asian-associated ancestry cluster had fewer N-insertions in productive TCRs than the approximately 650-donor mean. Some IMGT-functional V segments, including TRBV6-2 and TRBV6-3, could not be told apart with the 87-base-pair reads, so those segments were excluded. A further reported finding was that TCR beta sequences accurately predicted the HLA-A and HLA-B alleles for most subjects in the first cohort. Most CMV-associated TCR beta chains appeared to be HLA-restricted in a later analysis, and the HLA associations seemed to be driven largely by CMV exposure. Linkage disequilibrium might explain the correlated functional status among segregating V segments, but an unknown experimental factor could not be excluded. In vitro tests confirmed that three of the cytomegalovirus-associated TCR beta chains recognize cytomegalovirus antigens. In an earlier analysis of approximately 590 of the donors, most TCR beta V segments appeared in productive rearrangements about 87% or about 30% of the time, broadly matching IMGT annotations. Most TCR sequences were seen in very few donors, while some public TCRs were found in many individuals. The authors suggested that the approach could potentially be generalized to other disease states and immunological phenotypes. A cluster of highly shared sequence variants was judged likely to represent a technical artifact of the sequencing pipeline. CMV serostatus was the only immune exposure information available for the cohort. Roughly uniform sequencing depth across donors was assumed in presence/absence analyses, although this assumption may not hold.

The cohort comprised approximately 700 healthy bone marrow donors. All cohort members were sampled while nominally healthy, although unrecorded immune exposures were likely present. The donor tested CMV seropositive and was one of the 289 seropositive cohort members. Every donor gave a peripheral blood sample, and the peripheral blood mononuclear cells from that sample were used for TCR beta sequencing. The Qiagen DNeasy Blood Extraction Kit was used to extract genomic DNA from the blood cell samples. A note on this clone: Its antigen is still unknown. A junction boundary mismatches the germline segment, possibly from a read error.

The CDR3 runs 14 residues from the cysteine to the phenylalanine. Here the CDR3 DNA is all that survives: 42 bases in frame from base 1. The germline V gene yields MDHEN for CDR1 and SYDVKM for CDR2. Libraries were constructed by the immunoSEQ multiplex PCR assay. A mixture of 60 forward primers for TCR Vbeta segments and 13 reverse primers for TCR Jbeta segments was used in the multiplex PCR. The CDR3 region of rearranged TCR beta genes was amplified from genomic DNA by a multiplex PCR assay. Amplified TCR beta libraries were sequenced as 87-base-pair reads on the Illumina HiSeq System. In the original analysis: A later analysis tallied roughly 80 million unique TCR beta chains across the 700 or so repertoires, and approximately 12 million of those chains were shared by two or more donors. Raw reads were error-corrected and collapsed into unique sequences by a nearest-neighbor algorithm in which closely related sequences were merged to remove PCR and sequencing errors. V, D and J gene segments were assigned by aligning CDR3 sequences to IMGT reference sequences. For a sequence to be retained, a match of at least six nucleotides was required to both a V gene segment and a J gene segment. A rearrangement was called productive if the CDR3 had no stop codons and remained in frame with V and J, and every other rearrangement was called non-productive. Following IMGT convention, CDR3 was defined as the stretch from the second conserved V-encoded cysteine up to the conserved J-encoded phenylalanine. In an earlier analysis of some 550 of the donors, sequences lacking an unambiguous match to a single V gene segment were excluded. In an earlier analysis of approximately 590 of the donors, a V segment was called functional when productive rearrangements were above 56.7%, and segregating when the standard deviation between donors exceeded 5%. To diagnose cytomegalovirus status from the catalog of TCR beta chain sequences, a statistical classification framework was built. A later analysis assigned V and J genes by comparing TCR nucleotide sequences with IMGT/GENE-DB human TR gene sequences. The TCRdist pipeline was used in a later analysis to assign CDR3 sequences and most-parsimonious VDJ recombination scenarios. In a later analysis, each TCR beta chain was defined by its CDR3 amino acid sequence together with its V-gene family, and reads without a unique V-gene family were excluded. As a way to deal with suspected cross-contamination and a sequencing artifact, a later analysis dropped over 550 nucleotide sequences that were highly shared and had low generation probability. In a later analysis, a clonal expansion index for each public chain was calculated from normalized within-repertoire ranks of inferred template counts. In a later analysis, generation probabilities were computed using a VDJ recombination model fitted to out-of-frame rearrangements, and the results were checked against IGoR. In a later analysis, TCR-TCR, TCR-HLA and TCR-CMV co-occurrence was scored with hypergeometric tests, and a repertoire-size bias correction was applied to TCR pairs. To estimate false discovery rates, a later analysis permuted the HLA or CMV assignments 20 times. In a later analysis, co-occurring TCRs were grouped with DBSCAN, and TCRdist sequence similarity was added when clustering was performed within HLA-allele-positive subsets. Repertoires with fewer than 30,000 or more than 120,000 public chains, plus five repertoires with anomalous nucleotide sharing, were excluded from co-occurrence clustering. This is the immuneACCESS table as TCRdb keeps it, with only in-frame sequences that have V and J called. A part of the clones is gone; compared with another copy, unresolved V genes explain less than half, and the rest is unexplained. Clone size and V and J calls were adopted from that table, with D and trimming inferred from the DNA. This sample holds roughly 140,000 clones; nearly 80% were observed only once. The top ten clonotypes cover about 2.9% of the sample.

The chain was built from TRBV28 and TRBJ2-5; TRBD2 might be the D gene, on 6 matching bases. The sample consisted of PBMCs. This clonotype was obtained from a man aged 35 to 55 in good health and CMV-seropositive. The CDR3 is CASNLSPSEETQYF. The nucleotide sequence reads as follows: TGTGCCAGCAATTTATCACCTAGCGAAGAGACCCAGTACTTC.